This T cell receptor (beta chain) was sequenced in a study of OX40 agonist ivuxolimab in advanced cancers. Across the whole study: Three patients showed partial responses: one hepatocellular carcinoma and two cutaneous melanoma cases. Study results and caveats: There were also nonresponders showing low normalized T-cell clonal expansion.

Trimming took off 4 bases at V and 5 bases at J, with 18 bases between the two ends. The germline gives CDR1 MDHEN, CDR2 SYDVKM. CDR3 length: 16 amino acids. A remark on this clone: Its antigen is still unknown.

Clones were read by immunoSEQ multiplex PCR, and TCRdb kept only the in-frame ones, dropping some. The table includes 65,000 to 95,000 clones, roughly 90% detected once. This specimen consisted of CD4+ or CD8+ T cells sorted from blood, obtained in a trial of the OX40 agonist ivuxolimab. This chain uses TRBV28 with TRBJ1-5; D gene ambiguous. This sequence was found in an adult with an advanced solid tumor such as melanoma, head and neck, liver or kidney cancer. The CDR3 bases are TGTGCCAGCAGTTCCCGGAAGAGGGCTTTGGATCAGCCCCAGCATTTT. This sequence encodes CASSSRKRALDQPQHF.